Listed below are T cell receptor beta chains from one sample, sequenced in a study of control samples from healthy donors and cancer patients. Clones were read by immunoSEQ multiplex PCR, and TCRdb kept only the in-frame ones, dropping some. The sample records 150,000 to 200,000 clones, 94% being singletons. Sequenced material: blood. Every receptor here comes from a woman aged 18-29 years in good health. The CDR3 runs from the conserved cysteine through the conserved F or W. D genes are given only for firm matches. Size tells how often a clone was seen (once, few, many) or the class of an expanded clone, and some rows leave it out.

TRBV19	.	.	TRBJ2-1	CASSVGTSYNEQFF	TGTGCCAGTAGTGTCGGGACTTCCTACAATGAGCAGTTCTTC
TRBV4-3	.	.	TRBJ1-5	CASSQNARLGALPQHF	TGCGCCAGCAGCCAAAACGCCAGGCTAGGGGCTCTGCCCCAGCATTTT
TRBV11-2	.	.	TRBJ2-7	CASTLGGEQYF	TGTGCCAGCACTTTGGGGGGCGAGCAGTACTTC
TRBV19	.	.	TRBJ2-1	CASSIDGGNEQFF	TGTGCCAGTAGTATAGATGGCGGGAATGAGCAGTTCTTC
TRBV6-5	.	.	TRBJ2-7	CASRSTGTYEQYF	TGTGCCAGCAGGTCGACCGGGACCTACGAGCAGTACTTC
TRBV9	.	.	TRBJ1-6	CASSVGALTNSPLHF	TGTGCCAGCAGCGTAGGGGCACTTACTAATTCACCCCTCCACTTT
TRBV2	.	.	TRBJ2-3	CASRRRFTDTQYF	TGTGCCAGCAGGAGGAGGTTCACAGATACGCAGTATTTT
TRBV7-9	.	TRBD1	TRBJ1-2	CASNRGQGPNYGYTF	TGTGCCAGCAATAGGGGACAGGGTCCTAACTATGGCTACACCTTC
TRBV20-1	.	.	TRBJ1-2	CSASNGETGDYGYTF	TGCAGTGCTAGTAACGGCGAGACAGGAGACTATGGCTACACCTTC
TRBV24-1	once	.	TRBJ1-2	CATSDAPDGYYGYTF	TGTGCCACCAGTGATGCTCCAGACGGGTACTATGGCTACACCTTC
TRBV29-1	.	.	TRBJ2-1	CSVTGERNEQFF	TGCAGCGTGACGGGAGAGCGGAATGAGCAGTTCTTC
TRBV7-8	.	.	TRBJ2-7	CASSFAGTYEQYF	TGTGCCAGCAGCTTCGCGGGAACCTACGAGCAGTACTTC
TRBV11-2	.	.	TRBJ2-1	CASSLVGQQRHEQFF	TGTGCCAGCAGCTTAGTAGGACAACAACGGCATGAGCAGTTCTTC
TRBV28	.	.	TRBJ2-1	CASSLQGTYNEQFF	TGTGCCAGCAGTTTGCAGGGGACCTACAATGAGCAGTTCTTC
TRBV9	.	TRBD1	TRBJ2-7	CASSAGTGVYEQYF	TGTGCCAGCAGCGCGGGGACAGGGGTCTACGAGCAGTACTTC
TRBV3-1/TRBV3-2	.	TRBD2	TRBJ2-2	CASSQVGLAGGFLNTGELFF	TGTGCCAGCAGCCAAGTTGGCCTAGCGGGGGGGTTTTTGAACACCGGGGAGCTGTTTTTT